Here is one TCR beta chain with its context. This record comes from a study of blood T cell repertoires in COVID-19. The protocol was immunoSEQ multiplex PCR, while the TCRdb copy is restricted to in-frame clones and leaves out a portion. The sample carries about 140,000 clones, around 89% recorded once. The sequence was collected from a man aged 60 to 75 with active or convalescent COVID-19. The sequencing sample was made of peripheral blood.

The CDR3 DNA reads as TGTGCCAGCACCCGGGCGGGTCAATCCTATGGCTACACCTTC. This sequence encodes CASTRAGQSYGYTF. The chain is built from TRBV25-1 and TRBJ1-2; no definite D call. This CDR3 is 14 amino acids long. Germline CDR1 is MGHDK and CDR2 is SYGVNS. Trimming pared 7 bases from V and 4 bases from J, leaving 16 bases between.